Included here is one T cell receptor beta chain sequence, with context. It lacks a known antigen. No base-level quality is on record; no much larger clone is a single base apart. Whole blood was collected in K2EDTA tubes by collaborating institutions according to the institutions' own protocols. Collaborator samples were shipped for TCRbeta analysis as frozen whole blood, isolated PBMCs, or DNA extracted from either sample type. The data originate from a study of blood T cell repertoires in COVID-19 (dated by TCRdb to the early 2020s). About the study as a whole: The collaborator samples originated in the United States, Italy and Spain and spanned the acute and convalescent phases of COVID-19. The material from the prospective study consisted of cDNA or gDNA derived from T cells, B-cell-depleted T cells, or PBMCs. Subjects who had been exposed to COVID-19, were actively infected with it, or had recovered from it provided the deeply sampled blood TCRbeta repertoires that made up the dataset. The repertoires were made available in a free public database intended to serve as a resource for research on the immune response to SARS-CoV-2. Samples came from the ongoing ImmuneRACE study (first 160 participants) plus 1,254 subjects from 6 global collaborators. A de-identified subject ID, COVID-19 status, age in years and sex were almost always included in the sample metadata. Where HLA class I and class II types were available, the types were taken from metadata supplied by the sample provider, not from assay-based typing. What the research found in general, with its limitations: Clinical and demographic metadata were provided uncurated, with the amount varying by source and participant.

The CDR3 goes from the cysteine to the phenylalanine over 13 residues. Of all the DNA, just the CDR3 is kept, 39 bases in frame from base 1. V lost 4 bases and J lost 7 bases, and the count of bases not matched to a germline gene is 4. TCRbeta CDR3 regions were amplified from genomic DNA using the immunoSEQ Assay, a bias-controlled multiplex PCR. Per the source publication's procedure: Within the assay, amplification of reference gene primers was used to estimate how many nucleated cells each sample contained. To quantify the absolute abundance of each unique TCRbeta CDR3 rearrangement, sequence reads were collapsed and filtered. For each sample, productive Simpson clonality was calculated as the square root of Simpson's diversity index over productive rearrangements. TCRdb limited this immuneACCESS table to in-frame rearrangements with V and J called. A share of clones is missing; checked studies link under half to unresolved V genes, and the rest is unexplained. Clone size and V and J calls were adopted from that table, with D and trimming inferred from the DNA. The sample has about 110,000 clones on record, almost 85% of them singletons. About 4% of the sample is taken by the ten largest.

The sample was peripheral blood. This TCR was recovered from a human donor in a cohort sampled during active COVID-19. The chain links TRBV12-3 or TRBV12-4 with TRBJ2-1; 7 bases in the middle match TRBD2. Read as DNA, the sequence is TGTGCCAGCAGTTATGGGAGGGCTAATGAGCAGTTCTTC. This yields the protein CASSYGRANEQFF.